This TCR beta chain was sequenced during a study of blood T cell repertoires in COVID-19. Study as a whole: From the United States, Italy and Spain came samples of acute and convalescent COVID-19.

V was trimmed by 3 bases and J by 5 bases, leaving 11 bases between them. The CDR3 is 13 residues long. Source study methods: Estimation of nucleated cell counts was performed using reference gene primer amplification. Method: immunoSEQ multiplex PCR; TCRdb's copy keeps in-frame clones and lacks some. That table gives V, J and clone size, and the DNA gave D and trimming. The sample holds about 34,000 clones, about 74% seen once. The sequencing sample was made of peripheral blood. The J gene is TRBJ2-7, the V gene TRBV12-3 or TRBV12-4, with a tentative D call TRBD2 (6 bases). The sequence came from a human donor in a cohort sampled during active COVID-19. The CDR3 here is CASSFGGLDEQYF. The DNA of the CDR3 is TGTGCCAGCAGTTTCGGGGGACTTGACGAGCAGTACTTC.